Detailed here is one T cell receptor beta chain. Its antigen remains unidentified. Base qualities are not recorded, but no much larger clone differs from it by a single base. Each patient's primary melanoma had been surgically resected and was viewed as potentially curable, though still at risk of metastatic recurrence. CDR1 and CDR2 were assigned from the germline V gene as MNHGY and SAAAGT. The germline V and J ends show losses of 6 bases and 6 bases respectively, and no gene match explains 7 bases of the junction. The CDR3 contains 14 residues, cysteine and phenylalanine counted. Of the read, only the CDR3 DNA is kept; its 42 bases are in frame from base 1. The data belong to a study of primary melanoma T cells and metastatic recurrence (dated by TCRdb to the early 2020s). For the wider study: The cohort was made up of roughly 180 primary melanomas of stage T2 to T4, with thickness greater than 1 mm. The study tested whether T-cell fraction and T-cell repertoire clonality in primary melanoma tumors predicted patient outcome. The T-cell fraction measured by TCR beta sequencing was compared against progression-free survival as the clinical outcome. Histopathological grading of tumor-infiltrating lymphocytes was compared with the sequencing-derived T-cell fraction.

Overall study outcomes, separate from this receptor: Regardless of nodal disease, mitotic rate or ulceration status, a T-cell fraction above 20% appeared to be protective. Progression-free survival prediction was reportedly improved more by adding T-cell fraction to tumor thickness than by adding any other histopathological variable. Progression-free survival was reportedly predicted by the tumor T-cell fraction independently of age, mitotic rate, ulceration and thickness. An effective T-cell-mediated antitumor response in primary melanoma was presented by the authors only as a suggestion rather than as a demonstrated mechanism.

Library method: the immunoSEQ multiplex PCR assay. High-throughput sequencing of the T-cell receptor beta chain was performed on primary melanoma tumor tissue. On the study's bioinformatics: TCRB CDR3 sharing between samples and the distribution of insertions and deletions were included in the repertoire analyses. The predictive value of the T-cell fraction was ranked against histopathological variables by a gradient-boosted model. This immuneACCESS table, as held by TCRdb, lists in-frame sequences with V and J called but not all clones. Of the missing ones, under half trace to an unresolved V gene in checked studies; the others have no known cause. V and J calls and clone size are as listed in that table; D and trimming were resolved from the DNA. This sample comprises under 140 clones, 78% of them detected only once. 15% to 20% of the sample goes to the ten largest clones.

The source is a human donor with melanoma. The sample taken for sequencing was melanoma tumor tissue. The receptor chain draws on TRBV6-8 and TRBJ2-3, and 9 bases in between align with TRBD1. The sequence in DNA is TGTGCCAGCAGGAACCGGGACAGGGTGGATACGCAGTATTTT. Translated, it reads CASRNRDRVDTQYF.